A selection of T cell receptor beta chains follows, all from one sample in a study of shared clonotypes between healthy human individuals. Sequencing was performed with immunoSEQ multiplex PCR; in TCRdb, only in-frame clones are kept and a portion is missing. This sample carries some 2,000,000 clones, about 95% of them seen once, and the ten largest clones take roughly 1.1%. The sequenced sample consisted of naive CD8+ T cells sorted from blood. The receptors were gathered from a man between 18 and 35 years old in good health. Each CDR3 is given with its conserved first and last residue. The order of the fields is J gene, V gene, D gene, clone size, CDR3 protein, CDR3 DNA. The D gene is left open where the match is weak. A clone size is listed for some rows: how often the clone was seen (once, few, many), or a class if it is expanded.

j_gene: TRBJ2-7
v_gene: TRBV6-1
d_gene: TRBD1
abundance: once
CDR3aa: CASRSPGQATYEQYF
CDR3nt: TGTGCCAGCAGGTCGCCGGGACAGGCGACCTACGAGCAGTACTTC

j_gene: TRBJ2-6
v_gene: TRBV7-2
d_gene: -
abundance: -
CDR3aa: CASRANLGVPGANVLTF
CDR3nt: TGTGCCAGCAGAGCAAACTTAGGGGTTCCCGGGGCCAACGTCCTGACTTTC

j_gene: TRBJ2-7
v_gene: TRBV6-5
d_gene: -
abundance: -
CDR3aa: CASRKTRVSYEQYF
CDR3nt: TGTGCCAGCAGGAAAACTAGGGTCTCCTACGAGCAGTACTTC

j_gene: TRBJ1-2
v_gene: TRBV2
d_gene: TRBD1
abundance: once
CDR3aa: CARGQGQGSNYGYTF
CDR3nt: TGTGCCAGAGGCCAAGGACAGGGCTCTAACTATGGCTACACCTTC

j_gene: TRBJ2-3
v_gene: TRBV30
d_gene: TRBD2
abundance: -
CDR3aa: CAWTSGGADTQYF
CDR3nt: TGTGCCTGGACTAGCGGGGGGGCGGATACGCAGTATTTT

j_gene: TRBJ1-2
v_gene: TRBV30
d_gene: TRBD1
abundance: -
CDR3aa: CAWTSDRGGGYTF
CDR3nt: TGTGCCTGGACATCGGACAGGGGGGGTGGCTACACCTTC

j_gene: TRBJ2-3
v_gene: TRBV13
d_gene: -
abundance: -
CDR3aa: CASSPAPDTQYF
CDR3nt: TGTGCCAGCAGCCCTGCACCGGATACGCAGTATTTT

j_gene: TRBJ1-2
v_gene: TRBV27
d_gene: -
abundance: -
CDR3aa: CASRSFEGHYGYTF
CDR3nt: TGTGCCAGCCGATCGTTCGAGGGTCACTATGGCTACACCTTC

j_gene: TRBJ2-7
v_gene: TRBV10-3
d_gene: -
abundance: -
CDR3aa: CAISALGGGTDYEQYF
CDR3nt: TGTGCCATCAGTGCCCTCGGAGGGGGTACGGACTACGAGCAGTACTTC

j_gene: TRBJ1-5
v_gene: TRBV9
d_gene: -
abundance: -
CDR3aa: CASSGVQPQHF
CDR3nt: TGTGCCAGCAGCGGGGTTCAGCCCCAGCATTTT

j_gene: TRBJ2-1
v_gene: TRBV27
d_gene: -
abundance: -
CDR3aa: CASSLSASMGRNEQFF
CDR3nt: TGTGCCAGCAGTTTATCGGCTAGCATGGGGCGCAATGAGCAGTTCTTC

j_gene: TRBJ1-1
v_gene: TRBV27
d_gene: TRBD1
abundance: -
CDR3aa: CASSLLDRGRDTEAFF
CDR3nt: TGTGCCAGCAGTTTACTGGACAGGGGGCGGGACACTGAAGCTTTCTTT

j_gene: TRBJ2-6
v_gene: TRBV18
d_gene: -
abundance: -
CDR3aa: CASSPRGEGNVLTF
CDR3nt: TGTGCCAGCTCACCGAGGGGGGAGGGCAACGTCCTGACTTTC

j_gene: TRBJ2-7
v_gene: TRBV30
d_gene: TRBD2
abundance: -
CDR3aa: CAWSRGVGYEQYF
CDR3nt: TGTGCCTGGAGTCGGGGGGTGGGTTACGAGCAGTACTTC

j_gene: TRBJ2-3
v_gene: TRBV15
d_gene: TRBD2
abundance: -
CDR3aa: CATSRVIAGVDTQYF
CDR3nt: TGTGCCACCAGCAGAGTGATAGCGGGAGTAGATACGCAGTATTTT

j_gene: TRBJ2-1
v_gene: TRBV28
d_gene: -
abundance: -
CDR3aa: CASSFLSIGGNEQFF
CDR3nt: TGTGCCAGCAGTTTTCTCTCTATCGGGGGCAATGAGCAGTTCTTC

j_gene: TRBJ2-5
v_gene: TRBV19
d_gene: -
abundance: -
CDR3aa: CASSIYNQETQYF
CDR3nt: TGTGCCAGTAGTATTTACAATCAAGAGACCCAGTACTTC

j_gene: TRBJ1-4
v_gene: TRBV2
d_gene: -
abundance: -
CDR3aa: CASGGPGYWEKLFF
CDR3nt: TGTGCCAGCGGGGGGCCTGGGTATTGGGAAAAACTGTTTTTT

j_gene: TRBJ1-2
v_gene: TRBV5-4
d_gene: -
abundance: -
CDR3aa: CASSLAGGDIYGYTF
CDR3nt: TGTGCCAGCAGCTTGGCGGGGGGGGATATCTATGGCTACACCTTC

j_gene: TRBJ2-2
v_gene: TRBV28
d_gene: -
abundance: -
CDR3aa: CASMGSGEIDTGELFF
CDR3nt: TGTGCCAGCATGGGTAGCGGAGAAATCGACACCGGGGAGCTGTTTTTT

j_gene: TRBJ2-6
v_gene: TRBV7-8
d_gene: -
abundance: -
CDR3aa: CASSIEDSGANVLTF
CDR3nt: TGTGCCAGCAGCATAGAAGACTCTGGGGCCAACGTCCTGACTTTC

j_gene: TRBJ1-1
v_gene: TRBV23-1
d_gene: TRBD1
abundance: -
CDR3aa: CASSHTGTGEAFF
CDR3nt: TGCGCCAGCAGTCATACCGGGACAGGGGAAGCTTTCTTT

j_gene: TRBJ2-1
v_gene: TRBV11-2
d_gene: -
abundance: -
CDR3aa: CASSLDPGPSGREQFF
CDR3nt: TGTGCCAGCAGCTTAGACCCGGGACCGTCCGGAAGAGAGCAGTTCTTC

j_gene: TRBJ2-2
v_gene: TRBV10-3
d_gene: TRBD2
abundance: -
CDR3aa: CAIPSQRGSNTGELFF
CDR3nt: TGTGCCATCCCTTCTCAGCGGGGTTCGAACACCGGGGAGCTGTTTTTT

j_gene: TRBJ1-2
v_gene: TRBV5-1
d_gene: TRBD1
abundance: -
CDR3aa: CASSFGQGDGYTF
CDR3nt: TGCGCCAGCAGTTTCGGACAGGGAGATGGCTACACCTTC

j_gene: TRBJ2-5
v_gene: TRBV5-4
d_gene: -
abundance: once
CDR3aa: CASSFLAEQETQYF
CDR3nt: TGTGCCAGCAGCTTCTTAGCGGAACAAGAGACCCAGTACTTC

j_gene: TRBJ1-1
v_gene: TRBV6-1
d_gene: -
abundance: -
CDR3aa: CASSEVAGVMNTEAFF
CDR3nt: TGTGCCAGCAGTGAAGTCGCAGGAGTTATGAACACTGAAGCTTTCTTT

j_gene: TRBJ1-5
v_gene: TRBV10-2
d_gene: -
abundance: -
CDR3aa: CAAGPGEQPQHF
CDR3nt: TGCGCCGCCGGGCCGGGGGAGCAGCCCCAGCATTTT

j_gene: TRBJ2-7
v_gene: TRBV13
d_gene: -
abundance: -
CDR3aa: CASSLGAGLYEQYF
CDR3nt: TGTGCCAGCAGCTTAGGGGCTGGCTTATACGAGCAGTACTTC

j_gene: TRBJ2-1
v_gene: TRBV6-6
d_gene: -
abundance: -
CDR3aa: CACGQGTYNEQFF
CDR3nt: TGTGCTTGTGGGCAGGGAACCTACAATGAGCAGTTCTTC

j_gene: TRBJ2-3
v_gene: TRBV10-1
d_gene: TRBD2
abundance: -
CDR3aa: CASGGTSGGASSTDTQYF
CDR3nt: TGCGCCAGTGGAGGGACTAGCGGGGGGGCCTCTAGCACAGATACGCAGTATTTT

j_gene: TRBJ1-4
v_gene: TRBV30
d_gene: TRBD1
abundance: -
CDR3aa: CAWSVGQGSEKLFF
CDR3nt: TGTGCCTGGAGTGTGGGACAGGGATCTGAAAAACTGTTTTTT

j_gene: TRBJ2-7
v_gene: TRBV5-6
d_gene: -
abundance: once
CDR3aa: CASSIWGSYEQYF
CDR3nt: TGTGCCAGCAGCATCTGGGGCTCCTACGAGCAGTACTTC

j_gene: TRBJ2-7
v_gene: TRBV7-9
d_gene: -
abundance: -
CDR3aa: CASSFPAGGGSYEQYF
CDR3nt: TGTGCCAGCAGCTTTCCCGCTGGCGGCGGTTCCTACGAGCAGTACTTC

j_gene: TRBJ2-7
v_gene: TRBV7-9
d_gene: TRBD2
abundance: -
CDR3aa: CASSSTFRAGDRYEQYF
CDR3nt: TGTGCCAGCAGCTCAACCTTTCGGGCGGGGGATAGATACGAGCAGTACTTC

j_gene: TRBJ1-2
v_gene: TRBV14
d_gene: -
abundance: -
CDR3aa: CASSQEAQNPLTNYGYTF
CDR3nt: TGTGCCAGCAGCCAAGAGGCACAGAATCCTTTGACTAACTATGGCTACACCTTC

j_gene: TRBJ2-1
v_gene: TRBV27
d_gene: TRBD2
abundance: -
CDR3aa: CASSVKLAGVYKSSYNEQFF
CDR3nt: TGTGCCAGCAGTGTCAAACTAGCGGGAGTATATAAGAGCTCCTACAATGAGCAGTTCTTC

j_gene: TRBJ1-1
v_gene: TRBV5-1
d_gene: -
abundance: -
CDR3aa: CASSLGLNTEAFF
CDR3nt: TGCGCCAGCAGCTTAGGGCTGAACACTGAAGCTTTCTTT

j_gene: TRBJ2-7
v_gene: TRBV6-5
d_gene: -
abundance: -
CDR3aa: CASSDSYGQYF
CDR3nt: TGTGCCAGCAGCGACTCATACGGGCAGTACTTC

j_gene: TRBJ2-5
v_gene: TRBV13
d_gene: -
abundance: -
CDR3aa: CASSLGSGMQETQYF
CDR3nt: TGTGCCAGCAGCTTAGGGTCGGGCATGCAAGAGACCCAGTACTTC